This entry lists 32 T cell receptor beta chains sequenced from one sample in a study of T cells in Graves' hyperthyroidism and ophthalmopathy. The TCR beta CDR3 regions underwent amplification using RNA transcripts as the source. RT-PCR in the first round (using the HTBI primer set) targeted the TCR CDR3. Using its own MiXCR run on the multiplex PCR reads, TCRdb lists one record per CDR3 protein. The sample includes 300,000 to 350,000 distinct CDR3 sequences, roughly 18% of them seen just once. Specimen: blood. The receptors were gathered from a woman in her forties with Graves' ophthalmopathy.

This clonotype showed up many times. The V gene is TRBV7-8, the J gene TRBJ2-7; 7 nucleotides match TRBD2. Germline values: CDR1 SGHVS, CDR2 FQNEAQ. V shed 3 bases, J shed 4 bases, and the junction held 9 bases outside the gene matches. The CDR3 consists of 15 residues. CDR3 sequence reads: CASSLNTGGSYEQYF. The CDR3, as DNA: TGTGCCAGCAGCTTGAATACTGGCGGGAGTTACGAGCAGTACTTC.

The sample holds many counts of this clonotype. J is TRBJ1-1 and V is TRBV18; 10 nucleotides match TRBD1. Germline CDR1 KGHSH, CDR2 LQKENI. Losses at the gene ends were 3 bases for V and 6 bases for J; bases not matched to a gene: 7. The CDR3 has 15 amino acids. CDR3 in DNA: TGTGCCAGCTCACCGTCCGGGACAGGGGCCGCTGAAGCTTTCTTT. Protein: CASSPSGTGAAEAFF. Using reference TRBV18 and TRBJ1-1 for the parts outside the CDR3, the full variable domain is NAGVMQNPRHLVRRRGQEARLRCSPMKGHSHVYWYRQLPEEGLKFMVYLQKENIIDESGMPKERFSAEFPKEGPSILRIQQVVRGDSAAYFCASSPSGTGAAEAFFGQGTRLTVV.

In this sample, this clonotype turned up many times. The chain couples TRBV6-5 to TRBJ1-1; D remains ambiguous. This CDR3 has 14 residues. V gave up 2 bases and J gave up 3 bases, with 10 bases separating them. Germline V gene sequence: CDR1 MNHEY, CDR2 SVGAGI. The CDR3 DNA sequence: TGTGCCAGCAGTTACCTCGCTTATGACACTGAAGCTTTCTTT. This codes for CASSYLAYDTEAFF.

This clonotype showed up many times. The chain is built from TRBV9 and TRBJ2-7, with a possible D match to TRBD1 (7 bases). Germline V gene data show CDR1 as SGDLS and CDR2 as YYNGEE. V dropped 3 bases and J dropped 2 bases, with 9 bases sitting between them. There are 13 residues in the CDR3. The CDR3 loop is CASSGGTAYEQYF. CDR3 sequence (DNA): TGTGCCAGCAGCGGCGGGACAGCCTACGAGCAGTACTTC.

Ten or more counts support this clonotype. The rearrangement links TRBV10-3 to TRBJ1-2; D gene uncertain. Germline V gene sequence: CDR1 ENHRY, CDR2 SYGVKD. This CDR3 has 13 residues. V lost 2 bases, J lost 9 bases, and 13 bases lay in between. CDR3 nucleotide sequence: TGTGCCATCAGTGAGAGGGCAGTTGATCGCTACACCTTC. Translating gives CAISERAVDRYTF.

This clonotype was seen at least ten times. The rearrangement uses TRBV2 and TRBJ2-7; D possibly corresponds to TRBD1 (6 bases). CDR1 and CDR2 (germline): SNHLY, FYNNEI. The CDR3 has 15 residues. The V gene lost 6 bases and the J gene lost 0 bases, with 15 bases spanning the gap. CDR3 loop: CASRARTEGSYEQYF. DNA for the CDR3: TGTGCCAGCAGAGCAAGGACAGAAGGCTCCTACGAGCAGTACTTC.

This clonotype was counted between two and nine times. The chain joins TRBV12-3 or TRBV12-4 to TRBJ2-5, with 12 bases that match TRBD1. The CDR3 totals 13 residues. The trim removed 5 bases at V and 9 bases at J, leaving 4 bases unmatched. In nucleotides, the CDR3 is TGTGCCAGCAGTCGGGACAGGGGGCAGGCCCAGTACTTC. It codes for CASSRDRGQAQYF.

This clonotype showed up many times. The gene calls are TRBV20-1 and TRBJ2-5, with D perhaps TRBD2 (5 bases). The CDR3 is made up of 12 amino acids. The V gene lost 6 bases and the J gene lost 5 bases, with 13 bases spanning the gap. Germline V gene data show CDR1 as DFQATT and CDR2 as SNEGSKA (reference sequence). This chain's CDR3 is CSAKVSGETQYF. As DNA, the CDR3 is TGCAGTGCCAAGGTCTCGGGGGAGACCCAGTACTTC.

This clonotype showed up many times. The rearrangement links TRBV3-1 to TRBJ2-3, with 7 positions matching TRBD2. Germline trimming cut 1 base from V and 1 base from J; bases unmatched to any gene: 2. The CDR3 has 15 amino acids. Germline CDR1 reads LGHDT; CDR2 reads YNNKEL (reference sequence). This CDR3 is CASSQGAGGTDTQYF. As DNA, the CDR3 is TGTGCCAGCAGCCAAGGGGCGGGAGGCACAGATACGCAGTATTTT.

This clonotype was detected ten times or more. This rearrangement joins TRBV15 to TRBJ2-7, with 7 bases fitting TRBD1. The CDR3 length is 13 residues. Germline V gene lookup returns CDR1 LNHNV and CDR2 YYDKDF (reference sequence). In DNA, the CDR3 is TGTGTCACTTATGGGACAGACTCCTACGAGCAGTACTTC. Protein: CVTYGTDSYEQYF.

This clonotype has more than one count but fewer than ten. Since a much larger clone is just one base distant, this may be a read error. This chain uses TRBV6-5 with TRBJ1-4; a possible D gene is TRBD1 (6 bases). The CDR3 spans 15 residues. Germline values: CDR1 MNHEY, CDR2 SVGAGI. V was pared by 3 bases and J by 8 bases, with 16 bases between. CDR3 loop: CASSYRGSNNEKLFF. In DNA, the CDR3 is TGTGCCAGCAGTTATAGGGGGAGCAACAACGAAAAACTGTTTTTT.

This clonotype occurred many times. The rearrangement joins TRBV6-1 to TRBJ1-6, with D unresolved. CDR1 and CDR2 from the germline V gene are MNHNS and SASEGT. The CDR3 extends over 11 amino acids. Trimming stripped 6 bases from V and 8 bases from J, with 5 bases between. The chain's CDR3 is CASRGDSPLHF. In nucleotides, the CDR3 is TGTGCCAGCAGGGGTGATTCACCCCTCCACTTT.

Ten or more counts support this clonotype. The chain joins TRBV28 to TRBJ2-5, with D perhaps TRBD2 (5 bases). This CDR3 contains 13 residues. V lost 8 bases, J lost 0 bases, and 10 bases lay in between. Germline V gives CDR1 MDHEN, CDR2 SYDVKM. The DNA of the CDR3 is TGTGCCAGCTGCGGGCGGTACCAAGAGACCCAGTACTTC. It translates to CASCGRYQETQYF.

This clonotype has a count of ten or more. V and J are TRBV28 and TRBJ1-2; D ambiguous. In germline, CDR1 is MDHEN, CDR2 SYDVKM. V shed 8 bases and J shed 8 bases, with 24 bases lying between them. The CDR3 is 15 amino acids. CDR3 in DNA: TGTGCCAGCCGTCAGGAGTACGGGAGTAGGCGAGGCTACACCTTC. It encodes CASRQEYGSRRGYTF.

This clonotype was seen ten or more times. The chain combines TRBV10-3 with TRBJ2-5; possibly TRBD2 for D (6 bases). CDR3 length: 13 amino acids. The germline V gene has CDR1 ENHRY and CDR2 SYGVKD. V was cut by 7 bases and J by 4 bases, with 13 bases left in between. The CDR3: CAIKGRRGETQYF. CDR3 in DNA: TGTGCCATCAAGGGGAGGAGAGGAGAGACCCAGTACTTC.

This clonotype was seen many times. The chain uses TRBV10-2 and TRBJ1-1; D call uncertain. The CDR3 runs to 12 residues. From germline, CDR1 is WSHSY and CDR2 SAAADI. V lost 6 bases and J lost 1, with 6 bases in between. CDR3 sequence reads: CASSARNTEAFF. The CDR3 DNA is TGCGCCAGCAGCGCTAGGAACACTGAAGCTTTCTTT.

The sample holds many counts of this clonotype. The genes are TRBV2 and TRBJ2-2; weak D call: TRBD1 (5 bases). From germline, CDR1 is SNHLY and CDR2 FYNNEI. This CDR3 spans 13 amino acids. The CDR3 nucleotides read TGTGCGGTGGGGCAGGGGAACACCGGGGAGCTGTTTTTT. Translating gives CAVGQGNTGELFF.

This chain joins TRBV12-3 or TRBV12-4 and TRBJ1-5, with TRBD1 as a possible D gene (6 bases). This CDR3 comprises 13 residues. V shed 7 bases and J shed 7 bases, with 14 bases lying between them. CDR3 sequence reads: CASTTGYGQPQHF. CDR3 coding DNA: TGTGCCAGCACAACAGGGTACGGCCAGCCCCAGCATTTT.

This clonotype was picked up many times. The rearrangement joins TRBV30 to TRBJ2-2; no firm D call. This CDR3 region has 12 residues. V lost 4 bases and J 2 bases, leaving 5 bases between the germline ends. CDR1 is GTSNPN and CDR2 is SVGIG in the germline V gene (reference sequence). In nucleotides, the CDR3 is TGTGCCTGGACACAAAACACCGGGGAGCTGTTTTTT. This encodes CAWTQNTGELFF.

This clonotype was picked up many times. This chain's CDR3 is CASSSNLMNTEAFF. The CDR3 DNA follows: TGTGCCAGCAGTTCCAATCTCATGAACACTGAAGCTTTCTTT. The rearrangement links TRBV28 to TRBJ1-1; the D is unclear. Germline CDR1 and CDR2: MDHEN and SYDVKM. The CDR3 contains 14 residues. V lost 4 bases to trimming and J lost 0 bases, with 9 bases between them.

This clonotype has a count of ten or more. The gene calls are TRBV14 and TRBJ1-6; possibly TRBD1 for D (5 bases). With 1 base removed from V and 10 bases from J, the gap between germline ends came to 11 bases. The CDR3 length is 14 residues. The germline V gene has CDR1 SGHDN and CDR2 FVKESK. The CDR3 is CASSQAWGGSPLHF. DNA for the CDR3: TGTGCCAGCAGCCAAGCCTGGGGCGGGTCACCCCTCCACTTT.

There are many counts of this clonotype. The chain joins TRBV11-2 to TRBJ2-7; 12 bases are a match to TRBD2. Germline V gene data show CDR1 as SGHAT and CDR2 as FQNNGV. The CDR3 sequence is 16 residues long. Trimming took 0 bases from V and 4 from J; bases not matched to a gene: 4. CDR3 residues: CASSLDHTSGRYEQYF. DNA of the CDR3: TGTGCCAGCAGCTTAGATCATACTAGCGGGAGGTACGAGCAGTACTTC. The full variable domain, with the rest looked up from reference TRBV11-2 and TRBJ2-7, is EAGVAQSPRYKIIEKRQSVAFWCNPISGHATLYWYQQILGQGPKLLIQFQNNGVVDDSQLPKDRFSAERLKGVDSTLKIQPAKLEDSAVYLCASSLDHTSGRYEQYFGPGTRLTVT.

This clonotype has at least ten counts. The CDR3 nucleotides read TGTGCCAGCAGTCTTAGCGGGATGAGCACAGATACGCAGTATTTT. This translates into CASSLSGMSTDTQYF. This chain uses TRBV12-3 or TRBV12-4 with TRBJ2-3, with 8 bases that match TRBD2. This CDR3 spans 15 amino acids. Trimming removed 5 bases from V and 0 bases from J; junction bases left unmatched: 4.

This clonotype came up many times. This chain links TRBV7-9 with TRBJ2-5, with a tentative D call TRBD2 (6 bases). Trimming took 0 bases from V and 3 from J, leaving 11 bases between them. The CDR3 runs 15 residues. Germline CDR1 is SEHNR and CDR2 is FQNEAQ (reference sequence). CDR3 bases: TGTGCCAGCAGCTTAGCGCTCGAGCGGGAAGAGACCCAGTACTTC. Amino acid sequence: CASSLALEREETQYF. Full variable domain (remainder filled in from reference TRBV7-9 and TRBJ2-5): DTGVSQNPRHKITKRGQNVTFRCDPISEHNRLYWYRQTLGQGPEFLTYFQNEAQLEKSRLLSDRFSAERPKGSFSTLEIQRTEQGDSAMYLCASSLALEREETQYFGPGTRLLVL.

This clonotype was recorded at least ten times. This chain uses TRBV6-1 with TRBJ2-1; no clear D. Looked up from germline, CDR1 is MNHNS and CDR2 is SASEGT. V shed 6 bases and J shed 6 bases, with 12 bases lying between them. The CDR3 runs to 13 residues. The CDR3 sequence: CASSQADFNEQFF. The CDR3 bases are TGTGCCAGCAGCCAAGCTGACTTCAATGAGCAGTTCTTC.

This clonotype was seen ten or more times. V and J are TRBV12-5 and TRBJ2-2, with 8 bases aligning to TRBD2. V was clipped by 5 bases and J by 4 bases; unmatched bases: 6. The germline V gene has CDR1 LGHNT and CDR2 FRNRAP. The CDR3 sequence is 15 residues long. In DNA form, the CDR3 reads TGTGCTAGTGGTCAGAGCGGGAGAGGCACCGGGGAGCTGTTTTTT. Its translation is CASGQSGRGTGELFF.

This clonotype was observed many times. CDR3 coding DNA: TGTGCCAGCAGCCCCGGACGGGATTTTTCTCAGCCCCAGCATTTT. This codes for CASSPGRDFSQPQHF. The chain is built from TRBV7-8 and TRBJ1-5, with D hard to call. CDR3 size: 15 residues. Germline loops: CDR1 SGHVS, CDR2 FQNEAQ. V gave up 5 bases and J gave up 6 bases, with 17 bases separating them.

This clonotype occurred many times. The chain couples TRBV12-3 or TRBV12-4 to TRBJ2-4; the match to TRBD1 covers 9 bases. CDR3 length: 13 amino acids. J gave up 9 bases and V 7 bases, and 7 bases lay outside the gene matches. CDR3: CASKRTGDSIQYF. The CDR3 bases are TGTGCCAGCAAACGGACAGGGGATAGCATTCAGTACTTC.

This clonotype has a count of ten or more. The V call is TRBV29-1, the J call TRBJ1-1; no clear D gene. The V gene's germline CDR1 is SQVTM and CDR2 ANQGSEA. The ends were cut back, 7 bases at V and 0 bases at J, with 12 bases in the middle. This CDR3 spans 13 amino acids. In DNA form, the CDR3 reads TGCAGCGCCGCCAGAACCATGAACACTGAAGCTTTCTTT. Translation: CSAARTMNTEAFF.

This clonotype was counted many times. J is TRBJ2-5 and V is TRBV24-1; D is possibly TRBD2 (5 bases). This CDR3 is 16 amino acids long. Germline CDR1 reads KGHDR; CDR2 reads SFDVKD. V was shortened by 0 bases and J by 4 bases, with 14 bases between the two germline ends. The CDR3 DNA is TGTGCCACCAGTGATTTGGACCCTATGGCGGGAGAGACCCAGTACTTC. It yields the protein CATSDLDPMAGETQYF.

This clonotype was detected ten times or more. V and J are TRBV2 and TRBJ1-1; D remains unclear. The germline V gene has CDR1 SNHLY and CDR2 FYNNEI. CDR3 size: 11 residues. V was pared by 7 bases and J by 0 bases, with 3 bases between. In DNA form, the CDR3 reads TGTGCCAGCATCATGAACACTGAAGCTTTCTTT. Translating it yields CASIMNTEAFF. The full variable domain, with the rest looked up from reference TRBV2 and TRBJ1-1, is EPEVTQTPSHQVTQMGQEVILRCVPISNHLYFYWYRQILGQKVEFLVSFYNNEISEKSEIFDDQFSVERPDGSNFTLKIRSTKLEDSAMYFCASIMNTEAFFGQGTRLTVV.

J is TRBJ2-2 and V is TRBV6-2 or TRBV6-3; TRBD2 might be the D (6 bases). Trimming took off 6 bases at V and 2 bases at J, with 7 bases between the two ends. In germline, CDR1 is MNHEY, CDR2 SVGEGT. There are 13 residues in the CDR3. CDR3 DNA sequence: TGTGCCAGCAGGCGGGATAACACCGGGGAGCTGTTTTTT. It is translated as CASRRDNTGELFF.